What follows is one T cell receptor beta chain and its context. CDR1 and CDR2 (germline): ENHRY, SYGVKD. There are 17 residues in the CDR3. The ends lost 8 bases at V and 6 bases at J; junction bases unmatched: 15. TCRdb recomputed calls from the reads with MiXCR, one row per CDR3 protein. The sample holds about 200,000 distinct CDR3 sequences, approximately 9.7% seen once. This record comes from a study of T cell repertoires in cytomegalovirus infection. This clonotype was sampled from a human donor in good health (CMV status not recorded). Some clones in this sample may be carry-over from other donors' samples. The source material was PBMCs. This sequence joins TRBV10-3 and TRBJ1-6, with 8 positions matching TRBD1. The DNA for the CDR3 is TGTGCCATCGCGGATGGACAGGGTCTATTAACTAATTCACCCCTCCACTTT. It is translated as CAIADGQGLLTNSPLHF.